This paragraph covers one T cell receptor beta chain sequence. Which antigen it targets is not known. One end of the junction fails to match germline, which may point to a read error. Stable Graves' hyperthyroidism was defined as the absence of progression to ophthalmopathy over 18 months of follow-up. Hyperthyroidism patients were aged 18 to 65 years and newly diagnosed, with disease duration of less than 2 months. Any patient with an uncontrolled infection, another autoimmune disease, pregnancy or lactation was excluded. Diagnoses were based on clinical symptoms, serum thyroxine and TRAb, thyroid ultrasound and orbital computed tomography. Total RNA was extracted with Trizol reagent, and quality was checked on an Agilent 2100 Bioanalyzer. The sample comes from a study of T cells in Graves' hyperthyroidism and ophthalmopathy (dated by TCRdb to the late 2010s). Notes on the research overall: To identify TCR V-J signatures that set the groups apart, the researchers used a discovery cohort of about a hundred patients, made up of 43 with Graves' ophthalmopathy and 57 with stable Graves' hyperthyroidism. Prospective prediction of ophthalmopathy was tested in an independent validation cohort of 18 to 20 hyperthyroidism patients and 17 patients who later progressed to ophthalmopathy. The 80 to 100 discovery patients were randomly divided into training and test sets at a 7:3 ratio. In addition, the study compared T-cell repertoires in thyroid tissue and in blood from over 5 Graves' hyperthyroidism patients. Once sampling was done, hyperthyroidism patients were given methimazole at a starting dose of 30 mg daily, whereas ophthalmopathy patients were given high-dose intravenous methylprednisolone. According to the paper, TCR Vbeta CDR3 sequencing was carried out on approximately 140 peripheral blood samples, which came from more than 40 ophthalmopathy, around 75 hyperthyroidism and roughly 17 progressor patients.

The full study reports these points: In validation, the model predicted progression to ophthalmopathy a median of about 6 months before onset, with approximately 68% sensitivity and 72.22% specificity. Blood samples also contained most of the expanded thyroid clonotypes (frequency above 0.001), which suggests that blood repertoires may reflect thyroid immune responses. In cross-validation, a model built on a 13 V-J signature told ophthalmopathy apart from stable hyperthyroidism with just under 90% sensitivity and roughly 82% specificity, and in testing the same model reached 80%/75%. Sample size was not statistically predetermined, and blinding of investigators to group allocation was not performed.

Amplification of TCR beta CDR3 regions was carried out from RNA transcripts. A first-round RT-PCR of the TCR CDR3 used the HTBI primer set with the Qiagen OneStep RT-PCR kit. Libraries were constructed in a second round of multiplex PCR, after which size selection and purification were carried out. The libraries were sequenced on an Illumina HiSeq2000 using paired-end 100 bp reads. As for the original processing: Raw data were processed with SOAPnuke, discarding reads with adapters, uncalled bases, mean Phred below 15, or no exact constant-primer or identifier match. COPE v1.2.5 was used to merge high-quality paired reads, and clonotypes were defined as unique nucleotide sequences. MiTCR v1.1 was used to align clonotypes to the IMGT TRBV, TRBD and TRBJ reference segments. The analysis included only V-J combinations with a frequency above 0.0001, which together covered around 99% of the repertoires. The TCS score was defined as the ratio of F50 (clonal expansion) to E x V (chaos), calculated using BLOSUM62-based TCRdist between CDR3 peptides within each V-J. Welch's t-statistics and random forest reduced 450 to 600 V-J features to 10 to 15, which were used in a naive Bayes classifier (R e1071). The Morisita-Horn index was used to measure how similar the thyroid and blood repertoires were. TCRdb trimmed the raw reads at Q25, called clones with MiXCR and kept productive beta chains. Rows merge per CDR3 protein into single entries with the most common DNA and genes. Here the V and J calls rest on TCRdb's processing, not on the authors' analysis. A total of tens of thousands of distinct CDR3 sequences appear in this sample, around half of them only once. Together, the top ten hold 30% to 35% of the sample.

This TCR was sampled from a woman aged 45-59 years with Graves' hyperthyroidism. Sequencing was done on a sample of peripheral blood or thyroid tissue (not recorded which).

The CDR3 protein is CSVRTGLYAGELFF. The bases are TGCAGCGTTCGGACAGGGTTGTACGCCGGGGAGCTGTTCTTT. The chain is encoded by TRBV29-1 joined to TRBJ2-2; 8 middle bases align to TRBD1. Reading the germline V gene gives CDR1 SQVTM and CDR2 ANQGSEA. Including cysteine and phenylalanine, the CDR3 has 14 amino acids. The entry retains the CDR3 DNA only, 42 bases that are in frame from base 1.